These 26 T cell receptor beta chains share one sample of origin, sequenced in a study of blood T cell repertoires in COVID-19. Here immunoSEQ multiplex PCR was the method, and the copy in TCRdb shows in-frame clones only, minus some. The sample contains 190,000 or so clones, around 94% of which appear only once. What was sequenced was peripheral blood. Every receptor here comes from a man aged 25-45 years with COVID-19, enrolled during active disease.

The chain uses TRBV27 and TRBJ1-2; TRBD1 matches at 7 bases. This CDR3 region has 13 residues. V gave up 6 bases and J gave up 4 bases; unmatched junction bases: 5. Germline V lookup: CDR1 MNHEY, CDR2 SMNVEV (reference sequence). In DNA form, the CDR3 reads TGTGCCAGCAGCCGGACAGGCTCCTATGGCTACACCTTC. This sequence encodes CASSRTGSYGYTF.

The chain links TRBV30 to TRBJ1-6; TRBD1 matches 8 bases. Germline V gene lookup returns CDR1 GTSNPN and CDR2 SVGIG (reference sequence). The V segment lost 5 bases and the J segment 12 bases; nucleotides outside the gene matches: 9. CDR3 length: 13 amino acids. CDR3 loop: CAWGAGGVGPLHF. The CDR3 region has the DNA TGTGCCTGGGGGGCAGGGGGCGTCGGACCCCTCCACTTT.

The rearrangement uses TRBV2 and TRBJ2-5; 9 nucleotides agree with TRBD2. The V segment lost 7 bases and the J segment 3 bases; nucleotides outside the gene matches: 15. The CDR3 totals 17 residues. Germline V gene lookup returns CDR1 SNHLY and CDR2 FYNNEI. DNA for the CDR3: TGTGCCAGCACCGATCAGGGAGTAGCGGGGGATGAAGAGACCCAGTACTTC. It yields the protein CASTDQGVAGDEETQYF.

The chain joins TRBV7-9 to TRBJ2-7; 10 bases align to TRBD1. This CDR3 has 15 amino acids. CDR1 is SEHNR, CDR2 FQNEAQ, per germline (reference sequence). Trimming took 5 bases from V and 3 from J; bases not matched to a gene: 7. In DNA form, the CDR3 reads TGTGCCAGCAGCCTGGGACAGGGGACAATCTACGAGCAGTACTTC. It specifies CASSLGQGTIYEQYF.

A remark on this clone: The same CDR3 can be traced to other DNA sequences in this sample. V gene TRBV5-1 combines with J gene TRBJ1-3; 10 nucleotides match TRBD1. The ends lost 4 bases at V and 0 bases at J; junction bases unmatched: 1. CDR1 SGHRS and CDR2 YFSETQ come from the germline V gene. The CDR3 length is 15 residues. The CDR3 protein is CASSGTGDSGNTIYF. CDR3 coding DNA: TGCGCCAGCAGCGGGACAGGGGACTCTGGAAACACCATATATTTT.

The chain uses TRBV7-6 and TRBJ2-2, with 7 nucleotides matching TRBD2. The CDR3 extends over 17 amino acids. Germline V gene data show CDR1 as SGHVS and CDR2 as FNYEAQ. With V trimmed by 1 base and J by 5 bases, 10 bases remained unmatched. The CDR3 is CASSLELVGEGTGELFF. CDR3 coding DNA: TGTGCCAGCAGCTTAGAATTGGTCGGGGAGGGGACCGGGGAGCTGTTTTTT.

The gene calls are TRBV5-1 and TRBJ2-7, with TRBD1 as a possible D gene (6 bases). The CDR3 spans 15 residues. Germline loops: CDR1 SGHRS, CDR2 YFSETQ. The ends were cut back, 1 base at V and 2 bases at J, with 13 bases in the middle. The CDR3: CASSLYQGRAYEQYF. CDR3 nucleotides: TGCGCCAGCAGCTTGTACCAGGGGCGAGCCTACGAGCAGTACTTC.

The chain employs TRBV5-4 and TRBJ1-1; D remains unclear. Germline V gene lookup returns CDR1 SGHNT and CDR2 YYREEE (reference sequence). There are 15 residues in the CDR3. The V gene lost 0 bases and the J gene lost 4 bases, with 13 bases spanning the gap. CDR3 DNA sequence: TGTGCCAGCAGCTTGGGCAATCACCTAGGCACTGAAGCTTTCTTT. It encodes CASSLGNHLGTEAFF.

The V and J genes are TRBV3-1 (or the pseudogene TRBV3-2) and TRBJ1-2; 8 bases agree with TRBD1. The CDR3 covers 14 residues. Germline V gene sequence: CDR1 LGHDT, CDR2 YNNKEL (reference sequence). Trimming removed 1 base from V and 7 bases from J; junction bases left unmatched: 5. This chain's CDR3 is CASSQATGAVGYTF. The CDR3 coding sequence is TGTGCCAGCAGCCAAGCGACAGGGGCGGTTGGCTACACCTTC.

The V gene is TRBV21-1, the J gene TRBJ1-6; the DNA was not compared with TRBD1, the D call given in the table. TRBV21-1 is described as a pseudogene. The CDR3 runs to 20 residues. The CDR3 nucleotides are TGTGCCAGCCTCGTCATCACCGGGACAGGGGGGGAAACTTATAATTCACCCCTCCACTTT. This sequence encodes CASLVITGTGGETYNSPLHF.

The chain uses TRBV2 and TRBJ1-5, with 7 bases fitting TRBD1. After removal of 8 bases from V and 3 bases from J, the junction contained 4 bases not matched to a gene. Germline lookup yields CDR1 SNHLY and CDR2 FYNNEI. The CDR3 consists of 13 residues. The CDR3 DNA sequence: TGTGCCAGCGTACAGGGGCCCAATCAGCCCCAGCATTTT. Protein sequence: CASVQGPNQPQHF.

The gene calls are TRBV7-2 and TRBJ1-1; 7 nucleotides align to TRBD1. The ends lost 1 base at V and 1 base at J; junction bases unmatched: 15. The length of the CDR3 is 19 residues. The germline CDR1 and CDR2 sequences are SGHTA and FQGNSA. The CDR3 DNA is TGTGCCAGCAGCTTAGTTCAGGGGGGATGGGGGCGCGGGAACACTGAAGCTTTCTTT. It is translated as CASSLVQGGWGRGNTEAFF.

The genes are TRBV14 and TRBJ2-7, with TRBD1 matching over 10 bases. CDR1 and CDR2 from the germline V gene are SGHDN and FVKESK. The CDR3 extends over 18 amino acids. Trimming took 4 bases from V and 3 from J; bases not matched to a gene: 15. CDR3 loop: CASSLKRQGAVKFYEQYF. DNA for the CDR3: TGTGCCAGCAGCCTCAAAAGACAGGGGGCGGTGAAATTCTACGAGCAGTACTTC.

This chain uses TRBV6-5 with TRBJ2-1; the match to TRBD2 covers 7 bases. The CDR3 runs to 15 residues. In germline, CDR1 is MNHEY, CDR2 SVGAGI. V shed 5 bases and J 1 base; nucleotides not matched to a gene: 5. CDR3 DNA sequence: TGTGCCAGCAGTCAGGCGGGGGAGTCCTACAATGAGCAGTTCTTC. This sequence encodes CASSQAGESYNEQFF.

J is TRBJ1-1 and V is TRBV19, with unresolved D. Looked up from germline, CDR1 is LNHDA and CDR2 is SQIVND (reference sequence). Trimming left V 4 bases short and J 1 base short, with 10 bases between. The CDR3 has 14 residues. This CDR3 reads CASSTRERNTEAFF. The CDR3 coding sequence is TGTGCCAGTAGTACACGGGAAAGGAACACTGAAGCTTTCTTT.

J is TRBJ2-3 and V is TRBV7-6, with 7 bases that match TRBD1. The CDR3 totals 18 residues. The trim removed 4 bases at V and 0 bases at J, leaving 13 bases unmatched. The germline V gene has CDR1 SGHVS and CDR2 FNYEAQ. The CDR3 protein is CASSSYPRTGPSTDTQYF. Here the CDR3 DNA reads TGTGCCAGCAGCTCCTACCCTAGGACAGGTCCTAGCACAGATACGCAGTATTTT.

The V call is TRBV19, the J call TRBJ2-3; no definite D call. Trimming removed 5 bases at V and 1 base at J, with 7 bases between. Germline V CDR1 and CDR2: LNHDA, SQIVND (reference sequence). This CDR3 is 13 amino acids long. The CDR3 reads CASSSLGTDTQYF. CDR3 DNA: TGTGCCAGTAGTTCACTGGGCACAGATACGCAGTATTTT.

The chain employs TRBV4-1 and TRBJ1-6, with TRBD1 matching 7 bases. The CDR3 covers 14 residues. Germline V lookup: CDR1 MGHRA, CDR2 YSYEKL. V was pared by 1 base and J by 7 bases, with 1 base of the junction left unmatched. CDR3 nucleotide sequence: TGCGCCAGCAGCCAAGTGACAGGGAATTCACCCCTCCACTTT. As protein: CASSQVTGNSPLHF.

The CDR3 loop is CASSFATNTEAFF. CDR3 DNA sequence: TGTGCCAGCAGCTTCGCAACAAACACTGAAGCTTTCTTT. The chain recombines TRBV7-2 with TRBJ1-1; D is unclear. The CDR3 length is 13 residues. Germline V gene lookup returns CDR1 SGHTA and CDR2 FQGNSA. V lost 3 bases and J 2 bases, leaving 7 bases between the germline ends.

The chain is built from TRBV30 and TRBJ1-2; unclear D gene. Trimming removed 1 base from V and 4 bases from J, with 7 bases in between. Germline V lookup: CDR1 GTSNPN, CDR2 SVGIG (reference sequence). This CDR3 is built from 12 residues. CDR3 nucleotides: TGTGCCTGGAGTGGTGAGCTCTATGGCTACACCTTC. Amino acid sequence: CAWSGELYGYTF.

The chain recombines TRBV4-2 with TRBJ2-7, with D perhaps TRBD1 (6 bases). Germline V gene lookup returns CDR1 LGHNA and CDR2 YNFKEQ. V lost 0 bases to trimming and J lost 3 bases, with 18 bases between them. There are 17 residues in the CDR3. The CDR3 loop is CASSQDGLGAPRYEQYF. The CDR3 coding sequence is TGTGCCAGCAGCCAAGATGGATTGGGGGCCCCTCGCTACGAGCAGTACTTC.

The gene calls are TRBV7-3 and TRBJ2-6, with D unclear. This CDR3 comprises 19 residues. V lost 5 bases and J lost 2, with 22 bases in between. The V gene's germline CDR1 is SGHTA and CDR2 FQGTGA. This chain's CDR3 is CASSLQLPSSSTGANVLTF. The CDR3 coding sequence is TGTGCCAGCAGCCTTCAACTCCCCTCGTCCTCCACTGGGGCCAACGTCCTGACTTTC.

The V and J genes are TRBV19 and TRBJ1-1, with D uncertain. CDR1 LNHDA and CDR2 SQIVND come from the germline V gene (reference sequence). CDR3 length: 13 residues. The germline V and J ends were trimmed by 6 bases and 0 bases, with 8 bases remaining between them. The CDR3 here is CASRRAVNTEAFF. In DNA, the CDR3 is TGTGCCAGTAGGAGGGCAGTGAACACTGAAGCTTTCTTT.

This clone was detected a few times. V usage is TRBV6-5 and J usage is TRBJ1-1; weak D call: TRBD1 (5 bases). The CDR3 extends over 15 amino acids. Per the germline V gene, CDR1 is MNHEY and CDR2 is SVGAGI. V dropped 5 bases and J dropped 3 bases, with 16 bases sitting between them. For the CDR3, the DNA is TGTGCCAGCAGTAACTGGGGGGTGGGAGACACTGAAGCTTTCTTT. Its translation is CASSNWGVGDTEAFF.

The genes are TRBV3-1 (or the pseudogene TRBV3-2) and TRBJ2-5; D is unclear. The CDR3 is 11 amino acids. The ends were cut back, 0 bases at V and 9 bases at J, with 5 bases in the middle. In germline, CDR1 is LGHDT, CDR2 YNNKEL (reference sequence). The DNA for the CDR3 is TGTGCCAGCAGCCAAGAAACGGCCCAGTACTTC. Its protein is CASSQETAQYF.

The gene calls are TRBV7-4 and TRBJ2-5, with 8 bases identical to TRBD1. The CDR3 totals 13 residues. Germline-derived CDR1 and CDR2 are SGHVT and SQSDAQ. V lost 5 bases to trimming and J lost 6 bases; unmatched junction nucleotides: 5. DNA for the CDR3: TGTGCCAGCAGCGACAGGGGTTCAAAGACCCAGTACTTC. It translates to CASSDRGSKTQYF.